These T cell receptor beta chains were read from a single sample in a study of blood T cells in healthy people across ages. TCRdb passed the 5' RACE reads through MiXCR, listing each CDR3 protein once. The sample lists roughly 800,000 distinct CDR3 sequences, around 25% occurring once. These data were likewise used in another study, on T cells of mothers and their children.

The material sequenced was blood. The receptors stem from a boy between 10 and 17 years old in good health. CDR3s include the opening cysteine and the closing phenylalanine or tryptophan. The order of the fields is clone size, V gene, D gene, J gene, CDR3 protein, CDR3 DNA. A D gene is named only where the DNA matches it firmly. The size field is filled for only some rows; it gives once, few, many or a size class.

>.|TRBV29-1|.|TRBJ2-3
CSVLRGGTDTQYF
TGCAGCGTCCTCAGGGGGGGCACAGATACGCAGTATTTT
>few|TRBV27|TRBD2|TRBJ2-7
CASRLAVSYEQYF
TGTGCCAGCCGACTAGCGGTCTCCTACGAGCAGTACTTC
>few|TRBV29-1|.|TRBJ2-2
CSVRNTGELFF
TGCAGCGTTCGCAACACCGGGGAGCTGTTTTTT
>.|TRBV7-9|.|TRBJ2-7
CASSLVDLGNYEQYF
TGTGCCAGCAGCTTAGTTGATCTAGGGAACTACGAGCAGTACTTC
>.|TRBV20-1|.|TRBJ2-7
CSARGYGVPYYEQYF
TGCAGTGCTAGAGGATACGGAGTTCCTTACTACGAGCAGTACTTC
>few|TRBV28|.|TRBJ2-5
CASSGKWTQYF
TGTGCCAGCTCGGGGAAATGGACCCAGTACTTC
>.|TRBV2|.|TRBJ1-1
CASEPPKGLDRNTEAFF
TGTGCCAGCGAGCCTCCTAAAGGATTAGACAGGAACACTGAAGCTTTCTTT
>.|TRBV9|.|TRBJ2-7
CASSPQGGEREQYF
TGTGCCAGCAGCCCCCAGGGGGGGGAACGGGAGCAGTACTTC
>few|TRBV2|.|TRBJ1-1
CASRERTGRAFF
TGTGCCAGCAGGGAACGGACCGGCAGGGCTTTCTTT
>few|TRBV27|TRBD1|TRBJ2-7
CASRADRAYEQYF
TGTGCCAGCAGAGCGGACAGGGCCTACGAGCAGTACTTC
>.|TRBV19|TRBD1|TRBJ1-5
CASSLEGTGNQPQHF
TGTGCCAGTAGTCTCGAAGGGACAGGGAATCAGCCCCAGCATTTT
>few|TRBV4-3|TRBD2|TRBJ2-5
CASSQDRASGGLYQETQYF
TGCGCCAGCAGCCAAGATAGGGCTAGCGGGGGGTTATACCAAGAGACCCAGTACTTC
>.|TRBV7-2|.|TRBJ1-4
CASSPWGEKLFF
TGTGCCAGCAGCCCCTGGGGTGAAAAACTGTTTTTT
>.|TRBV5-1|.|TRBJ1-1
CASSLIPGSGTEAFF
TGCGCCAGCAGCTTGATCCCAGGGTCGGGCACTGAAGCTTTCTTT
>.|TRBV10-3|.|TRBJ2-6
CAISELGSVSSGANVLTF
TGTGCCATCAGTGAGTTGGGTAGCGTGAGCTCTGGGGCCAACGTCCTGACTTTC
>few|TRBV15|TRBD2|TRBJ2-7
CATSRKLAGSSYEQYF
TGTGCCACCAGCAGGAAACTAGCGGGAAGCTCCTACGAGCAGTACTTC
>few|TRBV7-9|TRBD1|TRBJ1-1
CASSFHGTENTEAFF
TGTGCCAGCAGCTTTCACGGGACAGAGAACACTGAAGCTTTCTTT
>many|TRBV5-8|.|TRBJ1-2
CASSLAYRQGYNYGYTF
TGTGCCAGCAGCTTGGCATATCGGCAGGGCTATAACTATGGCTACACCTTC
>many|TRBV24-1|.|TRBJ2-5
CATSDYSQETQYF
TGTGCCACCAGTGACTATAGCCAAGAGACCCAGTACTTC
>.|TRBV20-1|TRBD2|TRBJ2-5
CSARDRELAGAETQYF
TGCAGTGCTAGAGATCGGGAACTAGCGGGAGCAGAGACCCAGTACTTC
>few|TRBV5-1|.|TRBJ2-4
CASSLLSPKNIQYF
TGCGCCAGCAGCTTACTTAGCCCCAAAAACATTCAGTACTTC
>few|TRBV6-1|TRBD1|TRBJ2-7
CASSRARQGGPYEQYF
TGTGCCAGCAGTAGAGCCCGACAGGGGGGGCCCTACGAGCAGTACTTC
>.|TRBV29-1|TRBD2|TRBJ2-7
CSAGLAVGYEQYF
TGCAGCGCCGGACTAGCGGTGGGTTACGAGCAGTACTTC
>.|TRBV15|.|TRBJ1-1
CATSRDTGSRNTEAFF
TGTGCCACCAGCAGGGATACGGGATCTCGTAACACTGAAGCTTTCTTT
>.|TRBV3-1|.|TRBJ1-6
CASSQGGGSLHF
TGTGCCAGCAGCCAAGGAGGGGGAAGCCTCCACTTT